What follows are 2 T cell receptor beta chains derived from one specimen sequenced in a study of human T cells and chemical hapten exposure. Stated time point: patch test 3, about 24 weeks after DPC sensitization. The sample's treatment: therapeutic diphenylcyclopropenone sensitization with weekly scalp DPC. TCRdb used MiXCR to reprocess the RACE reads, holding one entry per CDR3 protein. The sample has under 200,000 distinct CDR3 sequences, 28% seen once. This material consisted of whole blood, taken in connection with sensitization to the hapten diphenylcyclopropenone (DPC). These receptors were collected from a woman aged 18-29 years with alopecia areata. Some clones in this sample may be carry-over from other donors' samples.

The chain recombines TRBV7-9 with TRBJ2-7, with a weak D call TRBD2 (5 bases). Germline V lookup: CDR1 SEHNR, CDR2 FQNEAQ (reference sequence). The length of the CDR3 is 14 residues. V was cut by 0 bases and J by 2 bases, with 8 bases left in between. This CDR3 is CASSLAPRAYEQYF. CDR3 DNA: TGTGCCAGCAGCTTAGCCCCGCGGGCCTACGAGCAGTACTTC.

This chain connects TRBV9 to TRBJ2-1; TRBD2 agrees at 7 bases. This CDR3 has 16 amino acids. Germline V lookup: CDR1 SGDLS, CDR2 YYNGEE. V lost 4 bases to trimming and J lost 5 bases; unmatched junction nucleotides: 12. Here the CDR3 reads CASSPGEGPRHNEQFF. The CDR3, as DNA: TGTGCCAGCAGCCCTGGGGAGGGCCCAAGACACAATGAGCAGTTCTTC.